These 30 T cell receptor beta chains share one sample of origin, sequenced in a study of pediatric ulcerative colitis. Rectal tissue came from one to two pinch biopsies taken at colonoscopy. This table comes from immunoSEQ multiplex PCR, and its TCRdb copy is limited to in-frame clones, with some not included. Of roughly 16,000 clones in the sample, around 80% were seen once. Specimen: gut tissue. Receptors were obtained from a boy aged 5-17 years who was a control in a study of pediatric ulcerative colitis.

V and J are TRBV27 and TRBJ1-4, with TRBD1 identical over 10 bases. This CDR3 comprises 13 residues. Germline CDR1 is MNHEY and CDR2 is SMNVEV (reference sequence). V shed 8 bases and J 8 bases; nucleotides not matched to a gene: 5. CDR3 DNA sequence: TGTGCCAGCGGGCGACAGGGGGCGGAAAAACTGTTTTTT. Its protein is CASGRQGAEKLFF.

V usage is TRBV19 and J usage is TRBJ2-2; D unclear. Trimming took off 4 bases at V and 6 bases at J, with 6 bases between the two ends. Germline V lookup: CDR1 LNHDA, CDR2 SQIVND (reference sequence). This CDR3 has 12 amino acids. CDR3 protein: CASSTPSGELFF. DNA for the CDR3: TGTGCCAGTAGTACGCCGTCCGGGGAGCTGTTTTTT.

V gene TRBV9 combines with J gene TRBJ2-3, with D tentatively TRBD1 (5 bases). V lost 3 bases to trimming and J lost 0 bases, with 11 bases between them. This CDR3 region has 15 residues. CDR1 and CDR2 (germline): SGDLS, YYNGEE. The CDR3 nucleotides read TGTGCCAGCAGCGAGAGACAGTCGAGCACAGATACGCAGTATTTT. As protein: CASSERQSSTDTQYF.

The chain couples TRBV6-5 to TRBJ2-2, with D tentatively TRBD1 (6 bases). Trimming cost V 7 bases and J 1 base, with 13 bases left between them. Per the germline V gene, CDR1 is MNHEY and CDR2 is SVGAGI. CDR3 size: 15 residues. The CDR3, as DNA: TGTGCCAGCAATCAACGGACAGAGAACACCGGGGAGCTGTTTTTT. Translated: CASNQRTENTGELFF.

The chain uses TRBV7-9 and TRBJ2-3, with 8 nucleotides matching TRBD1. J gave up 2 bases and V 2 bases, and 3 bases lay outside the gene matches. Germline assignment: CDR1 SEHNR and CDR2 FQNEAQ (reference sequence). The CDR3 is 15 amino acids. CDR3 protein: CASSLIQGVTDTQYF. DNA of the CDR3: TGTGCCAGCAGCTTAATACAGGGGGTCACAGATACGCAGTATTTT.

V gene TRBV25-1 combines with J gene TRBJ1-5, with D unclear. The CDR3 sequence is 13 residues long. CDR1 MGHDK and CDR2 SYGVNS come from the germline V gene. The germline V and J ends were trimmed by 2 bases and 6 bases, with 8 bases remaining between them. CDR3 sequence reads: CASSEGATQPQHF. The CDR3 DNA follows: TGTGCCAGCAGTGAAGGAGCTACTCAGCCCCAGCATTTT. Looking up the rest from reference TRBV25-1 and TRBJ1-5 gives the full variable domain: EADIYQTPRYLVIGTGKKITLECSQTMGHDKMYWYQQDPGMELHLIHYSYGVNSTEKGDLSSESTVSRIRTEHFPLTLESARPSHTSQYLCASSEGATQPQHFGDGTRLSIL.

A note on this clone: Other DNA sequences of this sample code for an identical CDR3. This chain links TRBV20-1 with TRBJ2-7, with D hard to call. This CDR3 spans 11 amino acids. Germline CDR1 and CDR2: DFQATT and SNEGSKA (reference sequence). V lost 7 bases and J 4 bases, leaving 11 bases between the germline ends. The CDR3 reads CSVRGAYEQYF. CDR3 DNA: TGCAGTGTCCGTGGAGCGTACGAGCAGTACTTC.

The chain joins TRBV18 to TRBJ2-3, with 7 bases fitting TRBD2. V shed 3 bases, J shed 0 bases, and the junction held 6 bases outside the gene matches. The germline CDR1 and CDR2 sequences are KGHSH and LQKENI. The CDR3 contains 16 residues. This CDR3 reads CASSPQAGFSTDTQYF. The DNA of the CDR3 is TGTGCCAGCTCACCGCAAGCGGGATTTAGCACAGATACGCAGTATTTT. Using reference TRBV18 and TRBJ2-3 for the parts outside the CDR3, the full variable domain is NAGVMQNPRHLVRRRGQEARLRCSPMKGHSHVYWYRQLPEEGLKFMVYLQKENIIDESGMPKERFSAEFPKEGPSILRIQQVVRGDSAAYFCASSPQAGFSTDTQYFGPGTRLTVL.

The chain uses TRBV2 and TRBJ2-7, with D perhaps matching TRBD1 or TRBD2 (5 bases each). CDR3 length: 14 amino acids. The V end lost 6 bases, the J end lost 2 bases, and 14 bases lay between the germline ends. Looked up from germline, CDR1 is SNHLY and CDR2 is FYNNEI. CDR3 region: CASSDGDQTYEQYF. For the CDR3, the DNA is TGTGCCAGCAGCGACGGGGACCAAACCTACGAGCAGTACTTC. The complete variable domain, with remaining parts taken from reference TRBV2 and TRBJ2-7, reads EPEVTQTPSHQVTQMGQEVILRCVPISNHLYFYWYRQILGQKVEFLVSFYNNEISEKSEIFDDQFSVERPDGSNFTLKIRSTKLEDSAMYFCASSDGDQTYEQYFGPGTRLTVT.

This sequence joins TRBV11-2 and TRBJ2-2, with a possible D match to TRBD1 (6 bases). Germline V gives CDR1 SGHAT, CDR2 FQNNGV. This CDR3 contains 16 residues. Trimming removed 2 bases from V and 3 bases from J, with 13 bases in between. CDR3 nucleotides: TGTGCCAGCAGCTTAACGCAGGGGCTACACACCGGGGAGCTGTTTTTT. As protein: CASSLTQGLHTGELFF.

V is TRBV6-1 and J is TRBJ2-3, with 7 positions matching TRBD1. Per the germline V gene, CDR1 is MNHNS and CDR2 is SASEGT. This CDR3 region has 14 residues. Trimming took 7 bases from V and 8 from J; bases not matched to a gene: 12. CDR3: CASITDRVIGTQYF. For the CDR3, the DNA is TGTGCCAGCATCACAGACAGGGTAATCGGTACGCAGTATTTT.

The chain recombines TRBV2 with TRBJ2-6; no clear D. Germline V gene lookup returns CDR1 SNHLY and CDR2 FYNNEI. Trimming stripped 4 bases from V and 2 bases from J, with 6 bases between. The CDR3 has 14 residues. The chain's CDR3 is CASSVRAGANVLTF. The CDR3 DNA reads TGTGCCAGCAGTGTAAGAGCTGGGGCCAACGTCCTGACTTTC.

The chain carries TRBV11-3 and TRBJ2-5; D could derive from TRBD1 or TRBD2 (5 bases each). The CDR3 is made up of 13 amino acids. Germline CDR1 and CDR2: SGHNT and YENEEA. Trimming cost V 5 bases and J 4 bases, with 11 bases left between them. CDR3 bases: TGTGCCAGCAGCCGCCATGGGGGAGAGACCCAGTACTTC. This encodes CASSRHGGETQYF.

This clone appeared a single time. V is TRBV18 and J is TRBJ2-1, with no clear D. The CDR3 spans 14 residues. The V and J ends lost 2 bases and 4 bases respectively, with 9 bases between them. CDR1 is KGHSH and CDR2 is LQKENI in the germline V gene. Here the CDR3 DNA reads TGTGCCAGCTCACCAATGAACGGTTACAATGAGCAGTTCTTC. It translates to CASSPMNGYNEQFF.

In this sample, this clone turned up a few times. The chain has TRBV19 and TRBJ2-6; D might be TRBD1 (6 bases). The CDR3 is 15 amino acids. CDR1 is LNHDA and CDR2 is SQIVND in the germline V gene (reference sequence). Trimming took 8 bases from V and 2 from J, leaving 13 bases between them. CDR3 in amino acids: CASFKGDTGANVLTF. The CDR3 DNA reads TGTGCCAGTTTCAAGGGGGATACTGGGGCCAACGTCCTGACTTTC.

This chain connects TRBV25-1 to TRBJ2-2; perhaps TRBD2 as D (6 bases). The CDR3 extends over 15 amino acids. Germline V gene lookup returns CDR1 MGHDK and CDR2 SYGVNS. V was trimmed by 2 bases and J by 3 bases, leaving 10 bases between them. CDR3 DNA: TGTGCCAGCAGTGAAGGTTGGAGGGACACCGGGGAGCTGTTTTTT. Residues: CASSEGWRDTGELFF.

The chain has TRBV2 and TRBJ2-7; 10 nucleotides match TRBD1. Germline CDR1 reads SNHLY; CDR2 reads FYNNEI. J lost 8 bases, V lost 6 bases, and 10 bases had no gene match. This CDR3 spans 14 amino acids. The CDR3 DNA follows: TGTGCCAGCAGATTCCGGGACAGGGGCGGAAAGCAGTACTTC. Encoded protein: CASRFRDRGGKQYF.

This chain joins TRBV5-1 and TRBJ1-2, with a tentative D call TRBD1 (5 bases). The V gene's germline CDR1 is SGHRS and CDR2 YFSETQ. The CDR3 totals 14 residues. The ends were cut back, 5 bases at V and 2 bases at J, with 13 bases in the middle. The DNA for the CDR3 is TGCGCCAGCAGGTCAGGGCTGGGCAACTATGGCTACACCTTC. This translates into CASRSGLGNYGYTF.

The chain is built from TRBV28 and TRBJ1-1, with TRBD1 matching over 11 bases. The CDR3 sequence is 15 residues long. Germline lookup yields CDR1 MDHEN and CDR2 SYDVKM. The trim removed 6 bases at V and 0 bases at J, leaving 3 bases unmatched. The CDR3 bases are TGTGCCAGCAGCCGGGGACAGGGGGTGAACACTGAAGCTTTCTTT. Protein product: CASSRGQGVNTEAFF.

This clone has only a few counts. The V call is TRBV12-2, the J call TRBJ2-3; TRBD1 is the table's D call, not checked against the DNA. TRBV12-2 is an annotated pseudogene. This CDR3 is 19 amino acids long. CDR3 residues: CASRLSSKWASKGTDTQYF. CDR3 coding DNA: TGTGCAAGTCGCTTATCTTCGAAATGGGCCAGCAAGGGCACAGATACGCAGTATTTT.

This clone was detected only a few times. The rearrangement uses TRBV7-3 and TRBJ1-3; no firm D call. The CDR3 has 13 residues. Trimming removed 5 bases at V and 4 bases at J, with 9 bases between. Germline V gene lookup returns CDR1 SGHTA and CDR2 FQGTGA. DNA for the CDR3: TGTGCCAGCAGCGCCGACGCGGGAAACACCATATATTTT. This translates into CASSADAGNTIYF.

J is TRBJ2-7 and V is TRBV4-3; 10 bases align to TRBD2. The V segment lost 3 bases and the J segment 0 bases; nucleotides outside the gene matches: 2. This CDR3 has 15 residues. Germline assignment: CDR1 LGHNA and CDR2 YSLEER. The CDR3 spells CASSHERGGSYEQYF. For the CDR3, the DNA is TGCGCCAGCAGCCACGAGCGGGGGGGCTCCTACGAGCAGTACTTC.

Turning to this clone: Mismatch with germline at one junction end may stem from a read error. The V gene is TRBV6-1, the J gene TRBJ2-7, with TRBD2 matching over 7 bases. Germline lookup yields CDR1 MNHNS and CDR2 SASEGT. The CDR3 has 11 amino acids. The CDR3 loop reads CASSRGVKKHF. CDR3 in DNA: TGTGCCAGCAGTCGGGGGGTAAAAAAGCACTTC.

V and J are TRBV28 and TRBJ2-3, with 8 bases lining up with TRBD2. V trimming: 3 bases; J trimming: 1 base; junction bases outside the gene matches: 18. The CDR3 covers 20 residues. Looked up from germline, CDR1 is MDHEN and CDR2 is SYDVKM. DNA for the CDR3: TGTGCCAGCAGTTTTCCGGTGCGGGGGGCGATTACCGGAGGCACAGATACGCAGTATTTT. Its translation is CASSFPVRGAITGGTDTQYF.

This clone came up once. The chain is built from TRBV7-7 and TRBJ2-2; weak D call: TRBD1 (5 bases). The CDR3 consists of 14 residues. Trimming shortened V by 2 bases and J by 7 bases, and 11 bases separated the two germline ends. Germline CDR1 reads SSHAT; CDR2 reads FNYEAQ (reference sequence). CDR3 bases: TGTGCCAGCAGCTTAAGGGTAGGGGTCGGGGAGCTGTTTTTT. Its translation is CASSLRVGVGELFF.

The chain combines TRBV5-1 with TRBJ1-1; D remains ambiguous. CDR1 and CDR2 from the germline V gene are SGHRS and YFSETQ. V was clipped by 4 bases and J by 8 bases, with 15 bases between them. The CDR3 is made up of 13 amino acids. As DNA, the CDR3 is TGCGCCAGCAGCGTGGGGAGGATGGGAGAAGCTTTCTTT. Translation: CASSVGRMGEAFF.

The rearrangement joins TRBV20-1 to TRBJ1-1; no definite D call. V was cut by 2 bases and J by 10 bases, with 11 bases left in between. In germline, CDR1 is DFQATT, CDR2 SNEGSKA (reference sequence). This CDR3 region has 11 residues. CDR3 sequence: CSARQEGVAFF. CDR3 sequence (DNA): TGCAGTGCTAGACAGGAGGGAGTAGCTTTCTTT.

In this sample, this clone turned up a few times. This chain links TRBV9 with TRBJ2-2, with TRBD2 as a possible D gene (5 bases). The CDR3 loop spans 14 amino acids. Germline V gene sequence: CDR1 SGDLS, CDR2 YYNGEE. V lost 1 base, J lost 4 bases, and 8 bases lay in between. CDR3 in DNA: TGTGCCAGCAGCGTACTAGCAGGCACCGGGGAGCTGTTTTTT. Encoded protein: CASSVLAGTGELFF.

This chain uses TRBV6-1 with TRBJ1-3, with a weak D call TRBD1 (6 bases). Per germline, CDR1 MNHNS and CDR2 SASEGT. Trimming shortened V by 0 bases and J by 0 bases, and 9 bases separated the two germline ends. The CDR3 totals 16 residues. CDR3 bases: TGTGCCAGCAGTGAAGCGACAGGACCCTCTGGAAACACCATATATTTT. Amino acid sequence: CASSEATGPSGNTIYF.

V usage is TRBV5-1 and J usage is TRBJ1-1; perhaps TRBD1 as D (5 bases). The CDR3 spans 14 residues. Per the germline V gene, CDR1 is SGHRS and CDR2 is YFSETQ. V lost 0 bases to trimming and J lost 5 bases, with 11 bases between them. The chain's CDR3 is CASSLDQGKTEAFF. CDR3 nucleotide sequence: TGCGCCAGCAGCTTGGATCAGGGTAAGACTGAAGCTTTCTTT.